What follows are 11 T cell receptor beta chains derived from one specimen sequenced in a study of blood T cell repertoires in COVID-19. Data came from immunoSEQ multiplex PCR; TCRdb stores just in-frame clones and leaves some out. The sample has roughly 62,000 clones; 87% are singletons. The material sequenced was peripheral blood. Receptor source: a human donor with acute or convalescent COVID-19. The donor label of this sample is uncertain.

The V and J genes are TRBV10-3 and TRBJ2-7, with 9 positions matching TRBD1. CDR3 length equals 17 residues. CDR1 is ENHRY, CDR2 SYGVKD, per germline. The junction had 18 bases not matched to a gene; V was cut back by 6 bases and J by 6 bases. The CDR3 protein is CAIRPGQGISETTEQYF. CDR3 DNA sequence: TGTGCCATCAGGCCGGGACAGGGAATATCGGAAACTACCGAGCAGTACTTC.

The rearrangement joins TRBV20-1 to TRBJ2-2; 7 bases match TRBD1. J gave up 12 bases and V 5 bases, and 6 bases lay outside the gene matches. Germline-derived CDR1 and CDR2 are DFQATT and SNEGSKA (reference sequence). The CDR3 extends over 11 amino acids. The CDR3 region is CSAFDRAQLFF. The CDR3, as DNA: TGCAGTGCTTTCGACAGGGCCCAGCTGTTTTTT.

The chain has TRBV27 and TRBJ2-2; tentatively, D is TRBD1 (6 bases). The CDR3 has 17 residues. Germline V lookup: CDR1 MNHEY, CDR2 SMNVEV (reference sequence). V lost 0 bases to trimming and J lost 0 bases, with 11 bases between them. The DNA for the CDR3 is TGTGCCAGCAGTTTATCGAATGGGGGCGCGAACACCGGGGAGCTGTTTTTT. Encoded protein: CASSLSNGGANTGELFF.

The V gene is TRBV5-1, the J gene TRBJ1-6; TRBD1 agrees at 8 bases. The CDR3 extends over 15 amino acids. V dropped 0 bases and J dropped 7; count of bases not matched to a gene: 3. Per germline, CDR1 SGHRS and CDR2 YFSETQ. The CDR3 DNA sequence: TGCGCCAGCAGCTTGGGTCAGGGGGCCAATTCACCCCTCCACTTT. As protein: CASSLGQGANSPLHF.

V is TRBV28 and J is TRBJ1-5, with no clear D. The CDR3 sequence is 12 residues long. Germline loops: CDR1 MDHEN, CDR2 SYDVKM. Trimming left V 7 bases short and J 2 bases short, with 6 bases between. The CDR3, as DNA: TGTGCCAGCAAAGGAGGCAATCAGCCCCAGCATTTT. Protein: CASKGGNQPQHF.

This clone was detected once. The V and J genes are TRBV5-6 and TRBJ2-7; 8 nucleotides agree with TRBD2. V gave up 6 bases and J gave up 1 base; unmatched junction bases: 6. This CDR3 is 14 amino acids long. The germline V gene encodes CDR1 SGHDT and CDR2 YYEEEE. Here the CDR3 reads CASTRGGGSYEQYF. CDR3 in DNA: TGTGCCAGCACCCGGGGGGGAGGATCCTACGAGCAGTACTTC.

The chain combines TRBV5-4 with TRBJ2-3, with a tentative D call TRBD1 (5 bases). Per the germline V gene, CDR1 is SGHNT and CDR2 is YYREEE (reference sequence). V was shortened by 5 bases and J by 4 bases, with 17 bases between the two germline ends. The CDR3 is made up of 15 amino acids. This CDR3 is CASREMQGGADTQYF. As DNA, the CDR3 is TGTGCCAGCAGGGAAATGCAGGGTGGCGCAGATACGCAGTATTTT.

This rearrangement joins TRBV2 to TRBJ2-3, with unresolved D. This CDR3 is 12 amino acids long. CDR1 and CDR2 (germline): SNHLY, FYNNEI. V was pared by 5 bases and J by 3 bases, with 6 bases between. CDR3 nucleotide sequence: TGTGCCAGCAGTTCAGAAACAGATACGCAGTATTTT. It codes for CASSSETDTQYF.

This chain joins TRBV7-6 and TRBJ2-2, with TRBD1 identical over 8 bases. The V segment lost 6 bases and the J segment 6 bases; nucleotides outside the gene matches: 9. The CDR3 loop spans 15 amino acids. Germline CDR1 is SGHVS and CDR2 is FNYEAQ. This CDR3 is CASRGTGGESGELFF. In DNA, the CDR3 is TGTGCCAGCAGGGGGACAGGCGGGGAGTCCGGGGAGCTGTTTTTT. Filled out from reference TRBV7-6 and TRBJ2-2, the complete variable domain reads GAGVSQSPRYKVTKRGQDVALRCDPISGHVSLYWYRQALGQGPEFLTYFNYEAQQDKSGLPNDRFSAERPEGSISTLTIQRTEQRDSAMYRCASRGTGGESGELFFGEGSRLTVL.

The table lists this clone with a count of one. The chain is built from TRBV10-3 and TRBJ2-2, with TRBD1 identical over 10 bases. This CDR3 has 16 residues. V shed 4 bases and J 4 bases; nucleotides not matched to a gene: 6. Germline V gene lookup returns CDR1 ENHRY and CDR2 SYGVKD. The CDR3, as DNA: TGTGCCATCAGTGCCGGGACAGGGGTTACCACCGGGGAGCTGTTTTTT. Its translation is CAISAGTGVTTGELFF.

The chain links TRBV5-1 to TRBJ2-4; TRBD2 might be the D (5 bases). The CDR3 loop spans 15 amino acids. The germline V gene encodes CDR1 SGHRS and CDR2 YFSETQ. Trimming cost V 6 bases and J 3 bases, with 16 bases left between them. CDR3 sequence (DNA): TGCGCCAGCACCACGACGGGGTTTGGCAAAAACATTCAGTACTTC. It translates to CASTTTGFGKNIQYF.